This T cell receptor (beta chain) was sequenced for a study of radiotherapy plus CTLA-4 blockade in lung cancer. Across the study: Objective response rate was over 15%; disease control rate, around 31%.

Remarks on this clone: Its antigen is unknown.

General study points: It was early blood T cell clone dynamics, with interferon-beta, that reportedly best predicted response.

Clones were read by immunoSEQ multiplex PCR, and TCRdb kept only the in-frame ones, dropping some. This table holds roughly 110,000 clones, approximately 87% found once. The germline V gene encodes CDR1 SGHAT and CDR2 FQNNGV. Trimming shortened V by 1 base and J by 0 bases, and 7 bases separated the two germline ends. This CDR3 spans 14 amino acids. The specimen comprised peripheral blood, sampled from a patient treated with radiotherapy plus ipilimumab. This clonotype was sampled from a human donor with non-small cell lung cancer that progressed on radiotherapy plus ipilimumab. Some clones in this sample may be carry-over from other donors' samples. V usage is TRBV11-2 and J usage is TRBJ2-7; the D is unclear. In DNA form, the CDR3 reads TGTGCCAGCAGCTTAGTGCGCAGCTCCTACGAGCAGTACTTC. Translation gives CASSLVRSSYEQYF.